This entry is about one TCR beta chain. No antigen is known for it. The sample holds no much larger clone one base away, and base qualities are not on file. The cohort comprised roughly 30 patients with locally advanced or metastatic urothelial carcinoma treated at Memorial Sloan Kettering on a trial protocol. Peripheral blood mononuclear cells were collected pretreatment and during treatment, with between 1 and 8 total time points obtained per patient. The Qiagen DNeasy Blood extraction kit was used to purify genomic DNA from total PBMCs and from tumor samples. PBMCs were collected pretreatment and during treatment, and were isolated and stored as previously described. To estimate absolute template abundance from read counts, synthetic TCR analog templates were spiked into each PCR. TCRbeta CDR3 regions were amplified from genomic DNA with bias-controlled V and J gene primers using the immunoSEQ assay. Sequencing of rearranged TCRbeta segments was done at approximately 20X coverage. As for the original processing: Clustering was used to correct sequencing errors, and CDR3s were annotated against IMGT so that V, D and J genes could be assigned. Downstream analyses used only productive TCRbeta rearrangements and left out out-of-frame or stop-codon sequences. Clonality was calculated as one minus the Shannon entropy normalized by the log of the number of unique productive sequences. Clones differing between time points or between blood and tumor were identified by Fisher's exact test with Benjamini-Hochberg correction at adjusted p below 0.01. In its TCRdb copy, this immuneACCESS table keeps in-frame sequences only and misses some clones. Where compared with another copy, unresolved V genes explain less than half of these, and the others have no known cause. Clone size and the V and J calls come from that table; the DNA yielded D and trimming. The sample includes 35,000 to 40,000 clones, with roughly 90% observed a single time. The top ten clonotypes cover roughly 8% of the sample.

The data belong to a study of PD-L1 blockade in urothelial cancer (dated by TCRdb to about 2017). Context from the whole study: Every patient began therapy in the mid-2010s and was given atezolizumab 1,200 mg intravenously every 3 weeks. Fewer than ten patients reached durable clinical benefit, while roughly 22 patients did not. Progression-free survival longer than 6 months counted as durable clinical benefit, and TCR features were additionally tested against both progression-free and overall survival. Somatic, immune and clinical correlates of response to PD-L1 blockade with atezolizumab in urothelial cancer were the focus of an exploratory multi-omic analysis. Pretreatment blood TCR-seq was available for 30 or so patients, at least one posttreatment blood collection was obtained for approximately 25 patients, and tumor TCR-seq was available for approximately 25 patients. Blood samples were analyzed at 3 weeks after treatment start (second dose) and at 6 weeks after treatment start. In the same patients who had TCR sequencing, pretreatment tumors also underwent whole exome sequencing and RNA sequencing. TCR sequencing covered pretreatment tumor samples and matched, serially collected peripheral blood taken before and after atezolizumab treatment. Blood samples yielded a median of roughly 140,000 T cells and more than 75,000 unique TCRs, with median clonality 0.080. About 85% of the 29 patients were males with bladder-origin urothelial cancer, and about 60% of the 29 reported a prior smoking history. Patients had an ECOG performance status of 0 or 1 and had received between 0 and 3 prior chemotherapy regimens. Results the study describes overall, beyond this receptor: Because the sample size was small (n of about 30) and many of the analyses were exploratory, the results are meant to be hypothesis-generating. Patients with durable benefit showed greater expansion of tumor-associated TCR clones in peripheral blood 3 weeks after starting treatment (n ≈ 21, p = 0.022). A pretreatment peripheral blood TCR clonality below the median was linked to improved progression-free and overall survival.

V loses 7 bases of germline sequence and J loses 6 bases, and the interval between the two ends is 12 bases. CDR3 length: 13 amino acids, cysteine to phenylalanine. Only the CDR3 DNA stays, 39 bases, in frame from base 1. Per the germline V gene, MNHEY is the CDR1 and SVGAGI is the CDR2. This sequence uses TRBV6-5 and TRBJ2-2; there is no confident call for the D gene. The source material was PBMCs, sampled around atezolizumab (anti-PD-L1) treatment. This TCR was recovered from a man in his 70s with urothelial cancer. The CDR3 amino acid sequence is: CASTPFLSGELFF. The bases read TGTGCCAGCACCCCCTTTCTCTCCGGGGAGCTGTTTTTT.